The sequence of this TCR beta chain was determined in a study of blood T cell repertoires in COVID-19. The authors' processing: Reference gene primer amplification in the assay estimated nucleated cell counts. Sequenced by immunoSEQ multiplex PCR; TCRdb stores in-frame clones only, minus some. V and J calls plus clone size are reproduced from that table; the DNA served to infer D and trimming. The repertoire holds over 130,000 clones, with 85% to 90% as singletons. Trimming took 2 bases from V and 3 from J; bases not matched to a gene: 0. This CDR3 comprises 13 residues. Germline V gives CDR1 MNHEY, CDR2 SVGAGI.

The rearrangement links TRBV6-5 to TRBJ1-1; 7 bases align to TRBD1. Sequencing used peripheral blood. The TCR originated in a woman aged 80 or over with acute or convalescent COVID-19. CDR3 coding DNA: TGTGCCAGCAGTTACGGGACAGACACTGAAGCTTTCTTT. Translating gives CASSYGTDTEAFF.